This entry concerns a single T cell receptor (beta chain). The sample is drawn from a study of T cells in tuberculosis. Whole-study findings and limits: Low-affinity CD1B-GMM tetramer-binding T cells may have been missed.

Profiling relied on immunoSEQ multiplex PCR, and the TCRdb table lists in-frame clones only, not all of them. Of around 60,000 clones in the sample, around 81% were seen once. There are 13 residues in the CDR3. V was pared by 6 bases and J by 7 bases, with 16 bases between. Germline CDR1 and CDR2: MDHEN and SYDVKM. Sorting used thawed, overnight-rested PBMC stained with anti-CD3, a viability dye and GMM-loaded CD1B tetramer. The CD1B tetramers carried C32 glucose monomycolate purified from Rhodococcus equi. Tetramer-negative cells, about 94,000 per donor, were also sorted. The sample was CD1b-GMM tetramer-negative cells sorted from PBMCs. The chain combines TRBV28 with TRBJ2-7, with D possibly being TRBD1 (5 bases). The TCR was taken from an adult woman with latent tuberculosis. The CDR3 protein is CASRSIGAREQYF. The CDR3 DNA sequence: TGTGCCAGCAGGTCCATAGGGGCCCGTGAGCAGTACTTC.